This TCR beta chain is drawn from a study of T cells in Graves' hyperthyroidism and ophthalmopathy. Germline loops: CDR1 SGHRS, CDR2 YFSETQ. CDR3 length equals 15 residues. Trimming removed 4 bases from V and 1 base from J; junction bases left unmatched: 8. RNA transcripts yielded amplified TCR beta CDR3 regions. Primed by the HTBI set, a first-round RT-PCR was run on the TCR CDR3. TCRdb analysed the multiplex PCR reads with MiXCR anew, one entry per CDR3 protein. The table records 450,000 to 650,000 distinct CDR3 sequences, 14% of them present only once. This clonotype was detected ten times or more. Sequenced sample: blood. V is TRBV5-1 and J is TRBJ2-7; 7 nucleotides align to TRBD1. The TCR was taken from a woman between 18 and 29 years old with Graves' ophthalmopathy. CDR3 residues: CASSQEPGQSYEQYF. In DNA, the CDR3 is TGCGCCAGCAGCCAGGAGCCGGGACAGTCCTACGAGCAGTACTTC. Combining the CDR3 with reference TRBV5-1 and TRBJ2-7 gives the whole variable domain KAGVTQTPRYLIKTRGQQVTLSCSPISGHRSVSWYQQTPGQGLQFLFEYFSETQRNKGNFPGRFSGRQFSNSRSEMNVSTLELGDSALYLCASSQEPGQSYEQYFGPGTRLTVT.